Listed below are T cell receptor beta chains from one sample, sequenced in a study of T cells after yellow fever vaccination. One entry per CDR3 protein results from TCRdb running MiXCR on the 5' RACE reads. Here the sample spans approximately 610,000 distinct CDR3 sequences, less than 20% being singletons. Material: PBMCs, obtained less than 6 days after the first yellow fever vaccination. The receptors were gathered from a man between 18 and 29 years old who received the YFV17D yellow fever vaccine. The CDR3 runs from the conserved cysteine through the conserved F or W. A D gene is named only where the DNA matches it firmly. The size field is filled for only some rows; it gives once, few, many or a size class.

cdr3_aa: CASSGDGNEKLFF
cdr3_nt: TGTGCCAGCAGTGGAGACGGGAATGAAAAACTGTTTTTT
j_call: TRBJ1-4
clone_size: few
d_call: NA
v_call: TRBV6-6

cdr3_aa: CASTLDRHTGELFF
cdr3_nt: TGTGCCAGCACATTGGACAGGCACACCGGGGAGCTGTTTTTT
j_call: TRBJ2-2
clone_size: many
d_call: TRBD1
v_call: TRBV7-2

cdr3_aa: CASSLGGAGGTEAFF
cdr3_nt: TGTGCCAGCAGCTTAGGAGGGGCAGGGGGCACTGAAGCTTTCTTT
j_call: TRBJ1-1
clone_size: NA
d_call: TRBD1
v_call: TRBV7-2

cdr3_aa: CASSVPQGSSGGAADEQFF
cdr3_nt: TGTGCCAGCAGCGTCCCCCAAGGGAGTAGCGGGGGGGCTGCGGATGAGCAGTTCTTC
j_call: TRBJ2-1
clone_size: few
d_call: TRBD2
v_call: TRBV9

cdr3_aa: CASSQDADSQETQYF
cdr3_nt: TGCGCCAGCAGCCAAGATGCGGATTCGCAAGAGACCCAGTACTTC
j_call: TRBJ2-5
clone_size: many
d_call: NA
v_call: TRBV4-3

cdr3_aa: CASSLADGIYGYTF
cdr3_nt: TGTGCCAGCAGTTTAGCTGACGGAATCTATGGCTACACCTTC
j_call: TRBJ1-2
clone_size: few
d_call: NA
v_call: TRBV12-3/TRBV12-4

cdr3_aa: CASIGPTNEQFF
cdr3_nt: TGTGCCAGCATTGGCCCGACCAATGAGCAGTTCTTC
j_call: TRBJ2-1
clone_size: NA
d_call: NA
v_call: TRBV5-6

cdr3_aa: CASVNPGQGTQDTQYF
cdr3_nt: TGTGCCAGCGTAAACCCCGGACAGGGGACCCAAGATACGCAGTATTTT
j_call: TRBJ2-3
clone_size: NA
d_call: TRBD1
v_call: TRBV28

cdr3_aa: CASTTYPGQFEETQYF
cdr3_nt: TGTGCCAGCACCACTTACCCGGGACAGTTTGAGGAGACCCAGTACTTC
j_call: TRBJ2-5
clone_size: NA
d_call: TRBD1
v_call: TRBV6-1

cdr3_aa: CASSERAGWNTGELFF
cdr3_nt: TGTGCCAGCAGTGAAAGGGCGGGGTGGAACACCGGGGAGCTGTTTTTT
j_call: TRBJ2-2
clone_size: NA
d_call: NA
v_call: TRBV2

cdr3_aa: CASSAYTPTDTQYF
cdr3_nt: TGTGCCAGCAGCGCGTATACCCCCACAGATACGCAGTATTTT
j_call: TRBJ2-3
clone_size: NA
d_call: NA
v_call: TRBV7-3

cdr3_aa: CARVPGESSGANVLTF
cdr3_nt: TGTGCCAGGGTTCCCGGGGAAAGCTCTGGGGCCAACGTCCTGACTTTC
j_call: TRBJ2-6
clone_size: NA
d_call: NA
v_call: TRBV27

cdr3_aa: CASSFPNLVLANNEQFF
cdr3_nt: TGTGCCAGCAGTTTCCCTAACCTCGTACTAGCGAACAATGAGCAGTTCTTC
j_call: TRBJ2-1
clone_size: NA
d_call: TRBD2
v_call: TRBV6-2/TRBV6-3

cdr3_aa: CASRKDRGYNEQFF
cdr3_nt: TGTGCCAGCAGAAAAGACCGGGGTTACAATGAGCAGTTCTTC
j_call: TRBJ2-1
clone_size: few
d_call: NA
v_call: TRBV7-8

cdr3_aa: CASSLRGQYQETQYF
cdr3_nt: TGTGCCAGCAGCTTGCGAGGACAGTACCAAGAGACCCAGTACTTC
j_call: TRBJ2-5
clone_size: NA
d_call: NA
v_call: TRBV7-3

cdr3_aa: CASSVDVGRTEAFF
cdr3_nt: TGTGCCAGCAGCGTAGATGTGGGCCGCACTGAAGCTTTCTTT
j_call: TRBJ1-1
clone_size: NA
d_call: NA
v_call: TRBV9

cdr3_aa: CASSVQGPTEAFF
cdr3_nt: TGTGCCAGCAGTGTCCAGGGCCCCACTGAAGCTTTCTTT
j_call: TRBJ1-1
clone_size: few
d_call: NA
v_call: TRBV6-1

cdr3_aa: CASSSVRQGYGYTF
cdr3_nt: TGTGCCAGCAGCTCCGTCCGACAGGGCTATGGCTACACCTTC
j_call: TRBJ1-2
clone_size: NA
d_call: TRBD1
v_call: TRBV11-2

cdr3_aa: CASSDGLGPGSDTQYF
cdr3_nt: TGTGCCAGCAGCGACGGCTTGGGGCCGGGATCAGATACGCAGTATTTT
j_call: TRBJ2-3
clone_size: few
d_call: NA
v_call: TRBV9

cdr3_aa: CSAPSQGSPQHF
cdr3_nt: TGCAGTGCGCCTTCTCAGGGGTCGCCCCAGCATTTT
j_call: TRBJ1-5
clone_size: many
d_call: NA
v_call: TRBV20-1

cdr3_aa: CASTGGGRNFQETQYF
cdr3_nt: TGCGCCAGCACCGGGGGCGGACGGAACTTCCAAGAGACCCAGTACTTC
j_call: TRBJ2-5
clone_size: few
d_call: NA
v_call: TRBV5-1

cdr3_aa: CASRRTTIQETQYF
cdr3_nt: TGTGCCAGCAGAAGGACCACCATACAAGAGACCCAGTACTTC
j_call: TRBJ2-5
clone_size: NA
d_call: NA
v_call: TRBV7-9

cdr3_aa: CSATDPRVSTDTQYF
cdr3_nt: TGCAGTGCCACGGACCCGCGGGTGAGCACAGATACGCAGTATTTT
j_call: TRBJ2-3
clone_size: few
d_call: NA
v_call: TRBV20-1

cdr3_aa: CASSVEGSGNTIYF
cdr3_nt: TGTGCCAGCAGCGTAGAGGGTTCTGGAAACACCATATATTTT
j_call: TRBJ1-3
clone_size: few
d_call: NA
v_call: TRBV9

cdr3_aa: CASNAGGVGNQPQHF
cdr3_nt: TGTGCCAGCAACGCAGGGGGCGTTGGCAATCAGCCCCAGCATTTT
j_call: TRBJ1-5
clone_size: NA
d_call: TRBD1
v_call: TRBV6-2/TRBV6-3

cdr3_aa: CAGGRTSFMNTEAFF
cdr3_nt: TGTGCCGGGGGCAGGACCTCGTTCATGAACACTGAAGCTTTCTTT
j_call: TRBJ1-1
clone_size: few
d_call: NA
v_call: TRBV30

cdr3_aa: CSAPDYFNTGELFF
cdr3_nt: TGCAGTGCTCCCGATTACTTTAACACCGGGGAGCTGTTTTTT
j_call: TRBJ2-2
clone_size: once
d_call: NA
v_call: TRBV20-1

cdr3_aa: CASSPLPRQALNEKLFF
cdr3_nt: TGTGCCAGCAGTCCCCTACCCCGCCAAGCGCTCAATGAAAAACTGTTTTTT
j_call: TRBJ1-4
clone_size: NA
d_call: NA
v_call: TRBV12-3/TRBV12-4

cdr3_aa: CASSEAGLYSGANVLTF
cdr3_nt: TGTGCCAGCAGTGAGGCCGGACTATACTCTGGGGCCAACGTCCTGACTTTC
j_call: TRBJ2-6
clone_size: few
d_call: NA
v_call: TRBV6-1

cdr3_aa: CASSFNGRAGGLGF
cdr3_nt: TGTGCCAGCAGCTTCAATGGAAGGGCCGGCGGCTTGGGCTTC
j_call: TRBJ1-2
clone_size: once
d_call: NA
v_call: TRBV7-8

cdr3_aa: CASSTFTGYTF
cdr3_nt: TGTGCCAGTAGTACTTTCACAGGCTACACCTTC
j_call: TRBJ1-2
clone_size: NA
d_call: NA
v_call: TRBV19

cdr3_aa: CASSGQQPIKNTEAFF
cdr3_nt: TGTGCCAGCAGTGGACAGCAACCAATAAAGAACACTGAAGCTTTCTTT
j_call: TRBJ1-1
clone_size: few
d_call: NA
v_call: TRBV27

cdr3_aa: CSALGSETEAFF
cdr3_nt: TGCAGCGCCCTCGGTTCGGAGACTGAAGCTTTCTTT
j_call: TRBJ1-1
clone_size: NA
d_call: NA
v_call: TRBV29-1

cdr3_aa: CASRGETDTQYF
cdr3_nt: TGCGCCAGCAGAGGAGAGACAGATACGCAGTATTTT
j_call: TRBJ2-3
clone_size: few
d_call: NA
v_call: TRBV5-1

cdr3_aa: CARDRPNTEAFF
cdr3_nt: TGTGCCAGAGACAGGCCAAACACTGAAGCTTTCTTT
j_call: TRBJ1-1
clone_size: few
d_call: NA
v_call: TRBV27

cdr3_aa: CASSYRGRAESRAVEQFF
cdr3_nt: TGTGCCAGCAGTTACAGGGGTAGGGCAGAGTCTCGTGCGGTTGAGCAGTTCTTC
j_call: TRBJ2-1
clone_size: NA
d_call: TRBD1
v_call: TRBV7-3

cdr3_aa: CSVDPAGQNTEAFF
cdr3_nt: TGCAGCGTTGACCCAGCGGGACAGAACACTGAAGCTTTCTTT
j_call: TRBJ1-1
clone_size: NA
d_call: NA
v_call: TRBV29-1

cdr3_aa: CASSPLAGTGNEKLFF
cdr3_nt: TGTGCCAGCTCACCACTTGCCGGGACAGGGAATGAAAAACTGTTTTTT
j_call: TRBJ1-4
clone_size: NA
d_call: TRBD1
v_call: TRBV18

cdr3_aa: CASSQLAGGVADTQYF
cdr3_nt: TGTGCCAGCAGCCAGTTAGCGGGGGGGGTCGCAGATACGCAGTATTTT
j_call: TRBJ2-3
clone_size: few
d_call: TRBD2
v_call: TRBV3-1

cdr3_aa: CASSLNRPDSYNEQFF
cdr3_nt: TGTGCCAGCAGCTTAAACAGGCCTGACTCCTACAATGAGCAGTTCTTC
j_call: TRBJ2-1
clone_size: NA
d_call: NA
v_call: TRBV7-3

cdr3_aa: CASGHEQYF
cdr3_nt: TGTGCCAGCGGCCACGAGCAGTACTTC
j_call: TRBJ2-7
clone_size: many
d_call: NA
v_call: TRBV6-6

cdr3_aa: CASSPTPTSGGEGTQYF
cdr3_nt: TGTGCCAGCAGCCCTACCCCGACTAGCGGGGGGGAGGGGACCCAGTACTTC
j_call: TRBJ2-5
clone_size: NA
d_call: TRBD2
v_call: TRBV7-2

cdr3_aa: CASSQERGGPNEQFF
cdr3_nt: TGTGCCAGCAGCCAAGAGCGGGGGGGCCCGAATGAGCAGTTCTTC
j_call: TRBJ2-1
clone_size: many
d_call: TRBD2
v_call: TRBV16

cdr3_aa: CASSRSGTGGSGEETQYF
cdr3_nt: TGCGCCAGCAGCCGGAGCGGGACAGGGGGCTCCGGCGAGGAGACCCAGTACTTC
j_call: TRBJ2-5
clone_size: NA
d_call: TRBD1
v_call: TRBV5-1

cdr3_aa: CASTKRYGGTGELFF
cdr3_nt: TGTGCCAGTACCAAGAGGTATGGTGGCACCGGGGAGCTGTTTTTT
j_call: TRBJ2-2
clone_size: NA
d_call: NA
v_call: TRBV19

cdr3_aa: CASLRTGEETQYF
cdr3_nt: TGTGCCAGCCTGCGGACAGGGGAAGAGACCCAGTACTTC
j_call: TRBJ2-5
clone_size: few
d_call: TRBD1
v_call: TRBV7-2

cdr3_aa: CSARGGGRYEQYF
cdr3_nt: TGCAGTGCTAGAGGGGGAGGCCGCTACGAGCAGTACTTC
j_call: TRBJ2-7
clone_size: many
d_call: NA
v_call: TRBV20-1

cdr3_aa: CASSKAGRAEGNEQFF
cdr3_nt: TGTGCCAGCAGCAAGGCGGGCAGGGCGGAGGGCAATGAGCAGTTCTTC
j_call: TRBJ2-1
clone_size: few
d_call: NA
v_call: TRBV5-4

cdr3_aa: CASIPSGNGVGAFF
cdr3_nt: TGTGCCAGCATTCCCTCGGGGAACGGAGTCGGCGCTTTCTTT
j_call: TRBJ1-1
clone_size: NA
d_call: NA
v_call: TRBV6-1

cdr3_aa: CASSPTPLIAGQETQYF
cdr3_nt: TGTGCCAGCAGCCCCACCCCGCTGATAGCGGGCCAAGAGACCCAGTACTTC
j_call: TRBJ2-5
clone_size: NA
d_call: TRBD2
v_call: TRBV7-2

cdr3_aa: CASAVANEQFF
cdr3_nt: TGTGCCAGCGCAGTTGCCAATGAGCAGTTCTTC
j_call: TRBJ2-1
clone_size: NA
d_call: NA
v_call: TRBV11-2

cdr3_aa: CASSAVDEQFF
cdr3_nt: TGTGCCAGCAGTGCGGTGGATGAGCAGTTCTTC
j_call: TRBJ2-1
clone_size: many
d_call: NA
v_call: TRBV2